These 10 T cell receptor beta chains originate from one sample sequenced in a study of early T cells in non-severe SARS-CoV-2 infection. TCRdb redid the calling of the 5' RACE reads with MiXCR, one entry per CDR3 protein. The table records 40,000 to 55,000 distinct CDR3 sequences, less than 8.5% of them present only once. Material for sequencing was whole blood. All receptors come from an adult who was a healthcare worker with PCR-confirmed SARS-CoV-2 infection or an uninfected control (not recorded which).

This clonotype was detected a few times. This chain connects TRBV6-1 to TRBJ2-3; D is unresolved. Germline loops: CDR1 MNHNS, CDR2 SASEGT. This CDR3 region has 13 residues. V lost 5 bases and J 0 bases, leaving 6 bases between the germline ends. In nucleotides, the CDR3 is TGTGCCAGCAGTCTAGATAGCACAGATACGCAGTATTTT. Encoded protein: CASSLDSTDTQYF.

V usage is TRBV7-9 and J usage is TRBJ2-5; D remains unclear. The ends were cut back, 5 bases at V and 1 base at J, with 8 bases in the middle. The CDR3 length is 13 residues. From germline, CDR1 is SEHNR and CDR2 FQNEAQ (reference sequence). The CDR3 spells CASSPQVQETQYF. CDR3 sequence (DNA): TGTGCCAGCAGCCCCCAGGTCCAAGAGACCCAGTACTTC.

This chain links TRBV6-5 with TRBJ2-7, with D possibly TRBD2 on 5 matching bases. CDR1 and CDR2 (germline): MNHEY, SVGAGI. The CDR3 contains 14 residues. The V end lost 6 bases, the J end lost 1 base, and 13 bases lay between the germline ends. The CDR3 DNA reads TGTGCCAGCAGACGCGACTACTCATCCTACGAGCAGTACTTC. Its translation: CASRRDYSSYEQYF.

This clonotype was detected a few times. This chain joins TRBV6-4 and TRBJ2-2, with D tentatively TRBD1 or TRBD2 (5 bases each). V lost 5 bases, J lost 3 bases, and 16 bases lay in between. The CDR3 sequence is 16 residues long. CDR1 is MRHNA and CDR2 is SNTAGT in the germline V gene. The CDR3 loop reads CASSSGRGSDTGELFF. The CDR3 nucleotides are TGTGCCAGCAGTTCGGGAAGGGGCTCCGACACCGGGGAGCTGTTTTTT.

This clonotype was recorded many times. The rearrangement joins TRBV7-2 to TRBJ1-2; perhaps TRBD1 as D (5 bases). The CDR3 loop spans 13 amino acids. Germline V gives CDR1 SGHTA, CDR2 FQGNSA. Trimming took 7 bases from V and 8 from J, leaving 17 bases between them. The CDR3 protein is CASTNDRRYGYTF. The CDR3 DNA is TGTGCCAGCACCAACGACAGACGCTACGGCTACACCTTC.

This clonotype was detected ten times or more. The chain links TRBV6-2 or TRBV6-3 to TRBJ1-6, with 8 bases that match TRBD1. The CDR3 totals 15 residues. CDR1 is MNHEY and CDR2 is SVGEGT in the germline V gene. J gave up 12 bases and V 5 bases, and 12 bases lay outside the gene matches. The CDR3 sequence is CASSAPGTGGKPLHF. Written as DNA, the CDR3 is TGTGCCAGCAGTGCGCCCGGGACAGGAGGAAAACCCCTCCACTTT.

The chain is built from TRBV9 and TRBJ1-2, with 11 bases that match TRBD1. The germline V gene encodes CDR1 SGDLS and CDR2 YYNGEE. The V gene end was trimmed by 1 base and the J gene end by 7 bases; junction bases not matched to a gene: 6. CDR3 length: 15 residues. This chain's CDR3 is CASSVWTGGAVGYTF. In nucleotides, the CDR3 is TGTGCCAGCAGCGTATGGACAGGGGGCGCGGTTGGCTACACCTTC.

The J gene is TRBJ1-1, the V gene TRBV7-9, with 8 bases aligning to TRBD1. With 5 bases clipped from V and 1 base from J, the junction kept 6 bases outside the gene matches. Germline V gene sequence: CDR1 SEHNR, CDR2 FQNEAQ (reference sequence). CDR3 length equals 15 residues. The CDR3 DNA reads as TGTGCCAGCAGCCACGCGGGACAGGAGAACACTGAAGCTTTCTTT. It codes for CASSHAGQENTEAFF.

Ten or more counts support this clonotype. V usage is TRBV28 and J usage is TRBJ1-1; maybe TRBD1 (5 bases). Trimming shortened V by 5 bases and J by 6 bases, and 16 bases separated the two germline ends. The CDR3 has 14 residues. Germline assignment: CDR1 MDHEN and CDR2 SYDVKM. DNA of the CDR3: TGTGCCAGCAGTCCGGGGCCCCGGATTTCTGAAGCTTTCTTT. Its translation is CASSPGPRISEAFF.

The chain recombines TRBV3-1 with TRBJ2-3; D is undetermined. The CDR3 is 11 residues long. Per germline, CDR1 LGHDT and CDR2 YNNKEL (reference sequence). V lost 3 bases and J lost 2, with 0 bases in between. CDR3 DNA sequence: TGTGCCAGCAGCCACACAGATACGCAGTATTTT. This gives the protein CASSHTDTQYF.